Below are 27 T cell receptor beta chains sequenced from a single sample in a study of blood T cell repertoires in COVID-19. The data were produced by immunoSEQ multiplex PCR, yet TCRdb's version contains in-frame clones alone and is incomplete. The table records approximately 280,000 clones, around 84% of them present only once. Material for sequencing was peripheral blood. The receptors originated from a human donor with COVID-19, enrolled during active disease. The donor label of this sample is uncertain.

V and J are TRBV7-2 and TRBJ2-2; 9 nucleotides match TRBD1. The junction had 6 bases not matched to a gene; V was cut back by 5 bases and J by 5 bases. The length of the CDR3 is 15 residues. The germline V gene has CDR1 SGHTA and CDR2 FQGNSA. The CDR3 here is CASSPYRGLTGELFF. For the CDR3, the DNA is TGTGCCAGCAGCCCGTACAGGGGGCTTACCGGGGAGCTGTTTTTT.

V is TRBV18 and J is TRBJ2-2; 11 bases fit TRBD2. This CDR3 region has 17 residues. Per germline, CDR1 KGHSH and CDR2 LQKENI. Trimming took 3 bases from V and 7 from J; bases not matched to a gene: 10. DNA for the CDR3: TGTGCCAGCTCACCTCCAGGGACTAGCGGCTTCGGCGGGGAGCTGTTTTTT. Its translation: CASSPPGTSGFGGELFF. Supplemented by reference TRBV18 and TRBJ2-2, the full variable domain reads NAGVMQNPRHLVRRRGQEARLRCSPMKGHSHVYWYRQLPEEGLKFMVYLQKENIIDESGMPKERFSAEFPKEGPSILRIQQVVRGDSAAYFCASSPPGTSGFGGELFFGEGSRLTVL.

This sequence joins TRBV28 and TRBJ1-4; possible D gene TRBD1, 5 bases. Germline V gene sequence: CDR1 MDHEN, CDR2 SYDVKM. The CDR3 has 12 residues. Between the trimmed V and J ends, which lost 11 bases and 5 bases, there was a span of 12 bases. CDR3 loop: CAGGTGNEKLFF. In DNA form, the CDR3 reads TGTGCCGGCGGGACGGGAAATGAAAAACTGTTTTTT.

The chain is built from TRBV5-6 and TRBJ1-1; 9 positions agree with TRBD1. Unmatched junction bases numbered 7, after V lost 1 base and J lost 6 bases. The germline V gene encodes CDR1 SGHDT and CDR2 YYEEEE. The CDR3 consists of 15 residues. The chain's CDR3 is CASSLRGTGISEAFF. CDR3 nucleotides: TGTGCCAGCAGCTTGAGAGGGACAGGGATTTCTGAAGCTTTCTTT.

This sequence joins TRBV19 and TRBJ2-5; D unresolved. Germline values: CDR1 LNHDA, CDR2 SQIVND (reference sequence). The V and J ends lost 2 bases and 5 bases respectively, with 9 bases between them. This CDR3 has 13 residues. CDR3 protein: CASSILARETQYF. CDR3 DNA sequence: TGTGCCAGTAGTATACTCGCGAGGGAGACCCAGTACTTC.

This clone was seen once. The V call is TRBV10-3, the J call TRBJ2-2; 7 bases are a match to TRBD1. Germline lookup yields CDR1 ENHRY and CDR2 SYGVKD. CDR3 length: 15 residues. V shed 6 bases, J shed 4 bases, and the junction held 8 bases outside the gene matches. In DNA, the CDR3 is TGTGCCATCAGGGTTACAGGGGAAGGCACCGGGGAGCTGTTTTTT. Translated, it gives CAIRVTGEGTGELFF.

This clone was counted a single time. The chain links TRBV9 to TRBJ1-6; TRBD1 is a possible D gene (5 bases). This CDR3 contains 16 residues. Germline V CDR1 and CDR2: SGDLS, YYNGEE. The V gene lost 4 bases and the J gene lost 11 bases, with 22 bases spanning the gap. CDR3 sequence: CASSLSGIGASTPLHF. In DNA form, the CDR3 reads TGTGCCAGCAGCCTCAGTGGTATAGGGGCGAGTACACCCCTCCACTTT. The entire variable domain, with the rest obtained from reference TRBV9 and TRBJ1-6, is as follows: DSGVTQTPKHLITATGQRVTLRCSPRSGDLSVYWYQQSLDQGLQFLIQYYNGEERAKGNILERFSAQQFPDLHSELNLSSLELGDSALYFCASSLSGIGASTPLHFGNGTRLTVT.

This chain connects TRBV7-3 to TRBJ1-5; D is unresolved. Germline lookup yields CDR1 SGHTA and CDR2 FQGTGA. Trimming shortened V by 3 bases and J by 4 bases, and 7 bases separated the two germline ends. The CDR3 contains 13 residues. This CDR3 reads CASSFSPNQPQHF. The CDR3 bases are TGTGCCAGCAGCTTTTCCCCGAATCAGCCCCAGCATTTT.

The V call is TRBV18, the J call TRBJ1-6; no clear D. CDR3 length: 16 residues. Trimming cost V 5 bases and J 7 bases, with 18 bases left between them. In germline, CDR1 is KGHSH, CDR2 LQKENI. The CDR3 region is CASSSPPSGLNSPLHF. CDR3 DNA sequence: TGTGCCAGCTCATCCCCGCCTTCAGGACTAAATTCACCCCTCCACTTT. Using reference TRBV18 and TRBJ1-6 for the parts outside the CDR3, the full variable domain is NAGVMQNPRHLVRRRGQEARLRCSPMKGHSHVYWYRQLPEEGLKFMVYLQKENIIDESGMPKERFSAEFPKEGPSILRIQQVVRGDSAAYFCASSSPPSGLNSPLHFGNGTRLTVT.

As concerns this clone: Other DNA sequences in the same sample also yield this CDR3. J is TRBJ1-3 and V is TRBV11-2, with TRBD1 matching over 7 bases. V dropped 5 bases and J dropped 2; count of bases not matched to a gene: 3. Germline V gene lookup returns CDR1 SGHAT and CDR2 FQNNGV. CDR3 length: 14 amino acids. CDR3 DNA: TGTGCCAGCAGCCCGACAGGGCCTGGAAACACCATATATTTT. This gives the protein CASSPTGPGNTIYF.

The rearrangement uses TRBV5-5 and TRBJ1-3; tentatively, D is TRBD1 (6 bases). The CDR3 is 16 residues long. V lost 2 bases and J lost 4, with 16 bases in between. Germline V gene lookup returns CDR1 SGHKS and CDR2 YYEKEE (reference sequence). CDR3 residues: CASSLTGTAQGNTIYF. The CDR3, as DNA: TGTGCCAGCAGCTTAACAGGGACCGCGCAAGGAAACACCATATATTTT.

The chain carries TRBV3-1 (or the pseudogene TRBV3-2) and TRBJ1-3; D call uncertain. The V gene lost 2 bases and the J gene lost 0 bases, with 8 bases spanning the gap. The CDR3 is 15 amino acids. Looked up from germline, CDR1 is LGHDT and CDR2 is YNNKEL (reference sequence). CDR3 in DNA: TGTGCCAGCAGCCAATTGGGCAGCTCTGGAAACACCATATATTTT. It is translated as CASSQLGSSGNTIYF.

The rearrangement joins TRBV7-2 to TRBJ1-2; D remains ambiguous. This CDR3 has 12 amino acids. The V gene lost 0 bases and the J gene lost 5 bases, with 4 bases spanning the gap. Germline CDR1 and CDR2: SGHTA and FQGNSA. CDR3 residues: CASSLAGYGYTF. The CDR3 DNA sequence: TGTGCCAGCAGCTTAGCCGGGTATGGCTACACCTTC.

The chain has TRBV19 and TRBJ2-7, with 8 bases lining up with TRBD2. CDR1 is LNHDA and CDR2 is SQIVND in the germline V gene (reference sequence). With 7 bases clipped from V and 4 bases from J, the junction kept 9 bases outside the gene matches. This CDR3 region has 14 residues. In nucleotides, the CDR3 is TGTGCCAGTAAAGGAGCGGGAGAATGGTACGAGCAGTACTTC. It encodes CASKGAGEWYEQYF.

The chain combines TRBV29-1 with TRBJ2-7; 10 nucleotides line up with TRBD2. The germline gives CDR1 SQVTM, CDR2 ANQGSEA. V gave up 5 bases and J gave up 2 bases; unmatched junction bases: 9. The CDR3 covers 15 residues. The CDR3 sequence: CSVLLAGGVTYEQYF. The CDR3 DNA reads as TGCAGCGTTCTATTAGCGGGAGGCGTTACCTACGAGCAGTACTTC.

The CDR3 coding sequence is TGTGCCAGCAGCCCGGGACTAAACTACAATGAGCAGTTCTTC. Protein product: CASSPGLNYNEQFF. This chain links TRBV9 with TRBJ2-1, with 7 bases aligning to TRBD2. Germline CDR1 and CDR2: SGDLS and YYNGEE. V lost 4 bases to trimming and J lost 3 bases; unmatched junction nucleotides: 4. This CDR3 is 14 amino acids long.

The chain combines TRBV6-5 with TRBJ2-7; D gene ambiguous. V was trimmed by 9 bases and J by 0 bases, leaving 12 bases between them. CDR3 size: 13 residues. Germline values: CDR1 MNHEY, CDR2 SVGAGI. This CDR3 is CASISRGSYEQYF. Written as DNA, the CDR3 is TGTGCCAGTATATCACGAGGCTCCTACGAGCAGTACTTC.

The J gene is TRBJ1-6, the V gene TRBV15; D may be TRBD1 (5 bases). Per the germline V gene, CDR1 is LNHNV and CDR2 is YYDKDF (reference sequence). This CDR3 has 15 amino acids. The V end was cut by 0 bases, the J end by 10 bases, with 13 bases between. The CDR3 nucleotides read TGTGCCACCAGCAGAGATAGGACAATCGGATCACCCCTCCACTTT. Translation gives CATSRDRTIGSPLHF.

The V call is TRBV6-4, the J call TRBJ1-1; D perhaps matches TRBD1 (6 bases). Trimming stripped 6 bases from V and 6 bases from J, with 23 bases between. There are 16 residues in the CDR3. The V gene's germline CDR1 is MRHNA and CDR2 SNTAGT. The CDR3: CASRSNRELATSEAFF. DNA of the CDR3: TGTGCCAGCAGATCTAACAGGGAACTGGCTACCTCTGAAGCTTTCTTT.

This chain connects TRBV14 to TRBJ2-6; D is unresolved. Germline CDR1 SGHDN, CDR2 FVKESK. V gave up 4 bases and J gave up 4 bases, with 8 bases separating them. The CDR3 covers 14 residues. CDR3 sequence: CASSLDLGANVLTF. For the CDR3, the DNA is TGTGCCAGCAGCCTAGATCTCGGGGCCAACGTCCTGACTTTC. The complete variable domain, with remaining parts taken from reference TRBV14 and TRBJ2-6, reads EAGVTQFPSHSVIEKGQTVTLRCDPISGHDNLYWYRRVMGKEIKFLLHFVKESKQDESGMPNNRFLAERTGGTYSTLKVQPAELEDSGVYFCASSLDLGANVLTFGAGSRLTVL.

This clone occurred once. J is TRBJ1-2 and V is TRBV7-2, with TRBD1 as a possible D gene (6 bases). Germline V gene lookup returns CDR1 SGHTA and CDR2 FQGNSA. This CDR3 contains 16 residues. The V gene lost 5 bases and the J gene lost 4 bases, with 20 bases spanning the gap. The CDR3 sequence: CASSQNRQVVIYGYTF. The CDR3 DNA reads TGTGCCAGCAGCCAAAACCGACAGGTAGTTATCTATGGCTACACCTTC.

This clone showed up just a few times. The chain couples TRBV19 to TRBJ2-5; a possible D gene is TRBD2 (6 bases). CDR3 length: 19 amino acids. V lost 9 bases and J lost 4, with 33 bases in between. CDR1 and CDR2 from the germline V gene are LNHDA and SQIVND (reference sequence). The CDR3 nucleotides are TGTGCCAGCCGGTCCTCCGGACTACGGACACCCATCGTGGGAGAGACCCAGTACTTC. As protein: CASRSSGLRTPIVGETQYF. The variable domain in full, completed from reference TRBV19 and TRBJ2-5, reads DGGITQSPKYLFRKEGQNVTLSCEQNLNHDAMYWYRQDPGQGLRLIYYSQIVNDFQKGDIAEGYSVSREKKESFPLTVTSAQKNPTAFYLCASRSSGLRTPIVGETQYFGPGTRLLVL.

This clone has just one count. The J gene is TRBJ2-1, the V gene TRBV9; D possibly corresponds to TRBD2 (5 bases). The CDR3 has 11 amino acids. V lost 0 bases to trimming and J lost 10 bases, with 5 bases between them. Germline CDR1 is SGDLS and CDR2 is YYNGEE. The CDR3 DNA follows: TGTGCCAGCAGCGTAGGGAGGGAGCAGTTCTTC. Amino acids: CASSVGREQFF.

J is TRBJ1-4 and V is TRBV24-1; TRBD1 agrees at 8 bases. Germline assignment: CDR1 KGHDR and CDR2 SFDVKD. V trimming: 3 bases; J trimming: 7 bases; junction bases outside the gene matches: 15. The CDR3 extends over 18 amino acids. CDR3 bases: TGTGCCACCAGTGATGACCGGACGACAGGGGACGGTTTTGAAAAACTGTTTTTT. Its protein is CATSDDRTTGDGFEKLFF.

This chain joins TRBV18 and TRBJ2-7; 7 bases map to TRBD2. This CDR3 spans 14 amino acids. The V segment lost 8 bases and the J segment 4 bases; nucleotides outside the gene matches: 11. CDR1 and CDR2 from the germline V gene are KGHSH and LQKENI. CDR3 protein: CASAPRGGAYEQYF. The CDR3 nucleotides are TGTGCCAGCGCCCCCCGGGGAGGGGCTTACGAGCAGTACTTC. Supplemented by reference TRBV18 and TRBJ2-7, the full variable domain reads NAGVMQNPRHLVRRRGQEARLRCSPMKGHSHVYWYRQLPEEGLKFMVYLQKENIIDESGMPKERFSAEFPKEGPSILRIQQVVRGDSAAYFCASAPRGGAYEQYFGPGTRLTVT.

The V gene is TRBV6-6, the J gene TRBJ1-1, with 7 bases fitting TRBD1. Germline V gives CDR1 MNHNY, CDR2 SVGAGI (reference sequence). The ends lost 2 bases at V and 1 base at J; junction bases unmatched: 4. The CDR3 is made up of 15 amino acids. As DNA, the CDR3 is TGTGCCAGCAGTTACCCTAGGACAGGGAACACTGAAGCTTTCTTT. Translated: CASSYPRTGNTEAFF.

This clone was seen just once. The CDR3 loop reads CASSPWRARAGEQFF. Here the CDR3 DNA reads TGTGCCAGCAGTCCCTGGAGAGCCCGGGCGGGGGAGCAGTTCTTC. The gene calls are TRBV27 and TRBJ2-1, with D perhaps TRBD2 (6 bases). Germline assignment: CDR1 MNHEY and CDR2 SMNVEV (reference sequence). The CDR3 has 15 residues. Trimming shortened V by 5 bases and J by 10 bases, and 21 bases separated the two germline ends.